Below are 28 T cell receptor beta chains sequenced from a single sample in a study of blood T cell repertoires in COVID-19. Sequencing was performed with immunoSEQ multiplex PCR; in TCRdb, only in-frame clones are kept and a portion is missing. The sample holds some 270,000 clones; around 81% are singletons and the top ten take approximately 14%. The sample taken for sequencing was peripheral blood. The receptors were gathered from a person aged 70 to 85 with COVID-19, enrolled during active disease.

As for this clone: Additional DNA sequences in this sample encode the identical CDR3. The J gene is TRBJ1-4, the V gene TRBV19, with TRBD1 matching over 8 bases. With V trimmed by 5 bases and J by 5 bases, 4 bases remained unmatched. Germline values: CDR1 LNHDA, CDR2 SQIVND (reference sequence). This CDR3 contains 14 residues. The chain's CDR3 is CASSQRTGNEKLFF. The CDR3 nucleotides read TGTGCCAGTAGTCAGCGGACAGGGAATGAAAAACTGTTTTTT.

Here the CDR3 reads CSVEGTSGDTDTQYF. DNA of the CDR3: TGCAGCGTTGAAGGAACCAGCGGTGACACAGATACGCAGTATTTT. The chain has TRBV29-1 and TRBJ2-3; D might be TRBD2 (5 bases). Trimming took off 1 base at V and 2 bases at J, with 13 bases between the two ends. There are 15 residues in the CDR3. CDR1 is SQVTM and CDR2 is ANQGSEA in the germline V gene.

This chain uses TRBV3-1 (or the pseudogene TRBV3-2) with TRBJ2-7, with 9 nucleotides matching TRBD2. With 0 bases clipped from V and 6 bases from J, the junction kept 3 bases outside the gene matches. The germline CDR1 and CDR2 sequences are LGHDT and YNNKEL (reference sequence). The CDR3 is 14 residues long. The CDR3 region is CASSQEGGLAEQYF. CDR3 DNA sequence: TGTGCCAGCAGCCAAGAAGGGGGACTAGCCGAGCAGTACTTC.

This clone has just a few counts. The chain uses TRBV4-1 and TRBJ2-7, with 7 bases identical to TRBD1. CDR3 length: 16 residues. CDR1 is MGHRA and CDR2 is YSYEKL in the germline V gene. V lost 4 bases and J lost 3; bases outside the gene matches: 12. CDR3 bases: TGCGCCAGCAGCCCAACTCCCGGGACAGCCCACTACGAGCAGTACTTC. Translation gives CASSPTPGTAHYEQYF.

V is TRBV27 and J is TRBJ2-7; TRBD2 matches 10 bases. This CDR3 contains 15 residues. V lost 2 bases to trimming and J lost 2 bases; unmatched junction nucleotides: 3. In germline, CDR1 is MNHEY, CDR2 SMNVEV (reference sequence). CDR3: CASSLGLAAPYEQYF. For the CDR3, the DNA is TGTGCCAGCAGTTTAGGACTAGCGGCCCCCTACGAGCAGTACTTC.

V is TRBV9 and J is TRBJ2-2, with 7 bases fitting TRBD2. V gave up 6 bases and J gave up 4 bases; unmatched junction bases: 12. The CDR3 sequence is 16 residues long. The germline gives CDR1 SGDLS, CDR2 YYNGEE. As DNA, the CDR3 is TGTGCCAGCACCCCACTGGCCACTAGCGTCACCGGGGAGCTGTTTTTT. Its protein product is CASTPLATSVTGELFF.

The chain links TRBV28 to TRBJ2-1; 7 bases line up with TRBD2. The length of the CDR3 is 14 residues. Per the germline V gene, CDR1 is MDHEN and CDR2 is SYDVKM. With 0 bases clipped from V and 7 bases from J, the junction kept 3 bases outside the gene matches. The CDR3 region has the DNA TGTGCCAGCAGTTTATGGACTAGCTTAAATGAGCAGTTCTTC. It translates to CASSLWTSLNEQFF.

This rearrangement joins TRBV5-1 to TRBJ1-6, with D tentatively TRBD1 (6 bases). CDR3 length: 15 residues. Germline values: CDR1 SGHRS, CDR2 YFSETQ. V was clipped by 4 bases and J by 7 bases, with 15 bases between them. CDR3 DNA: TGCGCCAGCAGCGCCGAGGGGGGGCGGAATTCACCCCTCCACTTT. Its protein product is CASSAEGGRNSPLHF.

The V gene is TRBV27, the J gene TRBJ2-3, with a tentative D call TRBD2 (6 bases). Germline V CDR1 and CDR2: MNHEY, SMNVEV (reference sequence). The CDR3 is 16 amino acids. The V end lost 2 bases, the J end lost 2 bases, and 14 bases lay between the germline ends. CDR3 sequence: CASSLMAGSVTDTQYF. In DNA form, the CDR3 reads TGTGCCAGCAGTTTAATGGCGGGGAGCGTCACAGATACGCAGTATTTT.

The chain combines TRBV5-6 with TRBJ1-5, with 9 bases matching TRBD1. The CDR3 loop spans 14 amino acids. Germline CDR1 is SGHDT and CDR2 is YYEEEE. Losses at the gene ends were 4 bases for V and 7 bases for J; bases not matched to a gene: 6. The CDR3, as DNA: TGTGCCAGCAGCCACAGGGGGCGAGAGCAGCCCCAGCATTTT. Its translation is CASSHRGREQPQHF.

The J gene is TRBJ1-4, the V gene TRBV9; D remains unclear. The CDR3 is 13 amino acids. V was pared by 4 bases and J by 8 bases, with 12 bases between. CDR1 and CDR2 (germline): SGDLS, YYNGEE. CDR3 coding DNA: TGTGCCAGCAGCAGCTTTCGGGGAGAAAAACTGTTTTTT. Translating gives CASSSFRGEKLFF.

This chain uses TRBV7-9 with TRBJ1-2; D is unresolved. Germline loops: CDR1 SEHNR, CDR2 FQNEAQ (reference sequence). V gave up 3 bases and J gave up 2 bases, with 13 bases separating them. The CDR3 totals 15 residues. CDR3 region: CASSFAGNLNYGYTF. The CDR3 DNA reads as TGTGCCAGCAGCTTCGCGGGGAACCTGAACTATGGCTACACCTTC.

This CDR3 reads CASSLSGSSYNSPLHF. The CDR3 bases are TGCGCCAGCAGCTTATCGGGGAGCTCCTATAATTCACCCCTCCACTTT. The chain uses TRBV5-1 and TRBJ1-6; D not resolved. The CDR3 contains 16 residues. Trimming removed 2 bases at V and 0 bases at J, with 9 bases between. Per the germline V gene, CDR1 is SGHRS and CDR2 is YFSETQ.

The rearrangement joins TRBV19 to TRBJ1-2; 7 positions match TRBD1. The J segment lost 8 bases and the V segment lost 6 bases, leaving 9 bases of the junction unmatched. Germline V gene data show CDR1 as LNHDA and CDR2 as SQIVND (reference sequence). The CDR3 sequence is 13 residues long. CDR3 sequence (DNA): TGTGCCAGTAGACTGGACAGGCCAGGGGGCTACACCTTC. Its protein product is CASRLDRPGGYTF.

The V gene is TRBV19, the J gene TRBJ2-2; possibly TRBD2 for D (6 bases). CDR1 LNHDA and CDR2 SQIVND come from the germline V gene (reference sequence). V dropped 7 bases and J dropped 2 bases, with 11 bases sitting between them. The CDR3 is made up of 14 amino acids. CDR3 amino acids: CASTAGINTGELFF. CDR3 nucleotide sequence: TGTGCCAGTACTGCGGGGATAAACACCGGGGAGCTGTTTTTT.

The chain carries TRBV7-9 and TRBJ2-1; D gene uncertain. CDR1 is SEHNR and CDR2 is FQNEAQ in the germline V gene (reference sequence). V was cut by 5 bases and J by 5 bases, with 19 bases left in between. CDR3 length equals 16 residues. CDR3 amino acids: CASSPQAPRPDNEQFF. Written as DNA, the CDR3 is TGTGCCAGCAGCCCCCAGGCCCCACGTCCAGACAATGAGCAGTTCTTC. Together with reference TRBV7-9 and TRBJ2-1, the CDR3 gives the full variable domain: DTGVSQNPRHKITKRGQNVTFRCDPISEHNRLYWYRQTLGQGPEFLTYFQNEAQLEKSRLLSDRFSAERPKGSFSTLEIQRTEQGDSAMYLCASSPQAPRPDNEQFFGPGTRLTVL.

The V gene is TRBV3-1 (or the pseudogene TRBV3-2), the J gene TRBJ1-2, with a weak D call TRBD1 (5 bases). Trimming stripped 4 bases from V and 6 bases from J, with 15 bases between. The CDR3 is made up of 14 amino acids. Germline CDR1 is LGHDT and CDR2 is YNNKEL (reference sequence). CDR3 nucleotide sequence: TGTGCCAGCAGCCCGGAGACAGTTAAAAATGGCTACACCTTC. Protein sequence: CASSPETVKNGYTF.

V usage is TRBV28 and J usage is TRBJ1-2; D is perhaps TRBD1 (6 bases). The CDR3 covers 15 residues. Deletions cut 2 bases from V and 4 bases from J, with 14 bases between. Germline loops: CDR1 MDHEN, CDR2 SYDVKM. CDR3 sequence: CASSLGGGVRYGYTF. In DNA, the CDR3 is TGTGCCAGCAGTTTAGGGGGCGGCGTTCGCTATGGCTACACCTTC.

The V and J genes are TRBV7-2 and TRBJ1-6, with D perhaps matching TRBD1 (5 bases). The ends were cut back, 1 base at V and 8 bases at J, with 18 bases in the middle. The CDR3 has 17 residues. CDR1 SGHTA and CDR2 FQGNSA come from the germline V gene. This CDR3 is CASSLGKGQLIDSPLHF. The CDR3 region has the DNA TGTGCCAGCAGCTTAGGGAAGGGGCAGTTAATTGATTCACCCCTCCACTTT.

This rearrangement joins TRBV11-1 to TRBJ1-1; 7 nucleotides align to TRBD1. This CDR3 has 15 amino acids. Germline CDR1 and CDR2: SGHAT and FQDESV (reference sequence). Unmatched junction bases numbered 1, after V lost 0 bases and J lost 0 bases. The CDR3 loop reads CASSLAGQVNTEAFF. Written as DNA, the CDR3 is TGTGCCAGCAGCTTAGCCGGACAGGTGAACACTGAAGCTTTCTTT. Looking up the rest from reference TRBV11-1 and TRBJ1-1 gives the full variable domain: EAEVAQSPRYKITEKSQAVAFWCDPISGHATLYWYRQILGQGPELLVQFQDESVVDDSQLPKDRFSAERLKGVDSTLKIQPAELGDSAMYLCASSLAGQVNTEAFFGQGTRLTVV.

The chain combines TRBV7-2 with TRBJ1-2; unclear D gene. The CDR3 consists of 15 residues. CDR1 SGHTA and CDR2 FQGNSA come from the germline V gene. V lost 2 bases and J lost 4, with 14 bases in between. CDR3 residues: CASSLRWAGGYGYTF. Written as DNA, the CDR3 is TGTGCCAGCAGCTTAAGGTGGGCGGGCGGCTATGGCTACACCTTC. The whole variable domain, filled in from reference TRBV7-2 and TRBJ1-2, reads GAGVSQSPSNKVTEKGKDVELRCDPISGHTALYWYRQSLGQGLEFLIYFQGNSAPDKSGLPSDRFSAERTGGSVSTLTIQRTQQEDSAVYLCASSLRWAGGYGYTFGSGTRLTVV.

In DNA form, the CDR3 reads TGTGCCAGCAGCTTGGGGACTAGCGGCTCCTACAATGAGCAGTTCTTC. Amino acids: CASSLGTSGSYNEQFF. The V call is TRBV5-4, the J call TRBJ2-1; 10 nucleotides line up with TRBD2. The length of the CDR3 is 16 residues. Germline loops: CDR1 SGHNT, CDR2 YYREEE (reference sequence). Unmatched junction bases numbered 0, after V lost 0 bases and J lost 0 bases.

The V and J genes are TRBV5-1 and TRBJ2-7; TRBD2 aligns across 9 bases. Unmatched junction bases numbered 8, after V lost 2 bases and J lost 5 bases. The germline V gene has CDR1 SGHRS and CDR2 YFSETQ. The CDR3 sequence is 15 residues long. As DNA, the CDR3 is TGCGCCAGCAGCTTTAGGCGGGAGGGCCGGAACGAGCAGTACTTC. Translated: CASSFRREGRNEQYF.

This clone was recorded once. This rearrangement joins TRBV7-2 to TRBJ1-1; D uncertain. Between the trimmed V and J ends, which lost 1 base and 6 bases, there was a span of 6 bases. Germline CDR1 reads SGHTA; CDR2 reads FQGNSA. The CDR3 extends over 12 amino acids. The CDR3 DNA reads TGTGCCAGCAGCTTAGGGCACCCTGAAGCTTTCTTT. It yields the protein CASSLGHPEAFF.

The rearrangement links TRBV6-5 to TRBJ2-7; perhaps TRBD1 as D (6 bases). The V and J ends lost 6 bases and 9 bases respectively, with 21 bases between them. CDR1 and CDR2 (germline): MNHEY, SVGAGI. The CDR3 has 14 residues. The CDR3 region has the DNA TGTGCCAGCAGCGATACAGGGCTTAGGCCCGGGCAGTACTTC. Its protein is CASSDTGLRPGQYF.

The chain recombines TRBV11-2 with TRBJ1-4, with D possibly TRBD1 on 5 matching bases. The germline gives CDR1 SGHAT, CDR2 FQNNGV. CDR3 size: 14 residues. The V and J ends lost 6 bases and 10 bases respectively, with 18 bases between them. CDR3 residues: CASRSNRAQGKLFF. CDR3 in DNA: TGTGCCAGCAGGTCAAACCGGGCTCAGGGAAAACTGTTTTTT.

The chain combines TRBV9 with TRBJ2-1, with D unresolved. This CDR3 contains 14 residues. In germline, CDR1 is SGDLS, CDR2 YYNGEE. V shed 3 bases and J shed 5 bases, with 12 bases lying between them. The CDR3 sequence: CASSASAIHNEQFF. As DNA, the CDR3 is TGTGCCAGCAGCGCAAGTGCGATCCACAATGAGCAGTTCTTC.

The genes are TRBV30 and TRBJ2-5; D remains ambiguous. Germline V gene data show CDR1 as GTSNPN and CDR2 as SVGIG (reference sequence). The CDR3 spans 11 residues. Trimming removed 3 bases at V and 4 bases at J, with 6 bases between. This CDR3 reads CAWRATETQYF. The CDR3 DNA sequence: TGTGCCTGGAGGGCAACAGAGACCCAGTACTTC.